The entry below describes one T cell receptor (beta chain). The antigen is unknown. The data are from a study of T cells in narcolepsy. Whole-study findings and limits: No autoreactive T cell clone sequences appeared in some memory CD4+ repertoires.

Assay used: immunoSEQ multiplex PCR; TCRdb lists only in-frame clones, some missing. The sample holds 20,000 to 30,000 clones; 55% to 65% are singletons and the top ten take around 12%. The length of the CDR3 is 11 residues. Germline V lookup: CDR1 SGHVS, CDR2 FNYEAQ. Trimming took 4 bases from V and 7 from J, leaving 5 bases between them. This receptor was identified in a human donor in good health. The gene calls are TRBV7-6 and TRBJ2-1; D is undetermined. Sample: memory (CD45RA-) CD4+ T cells from blood. Written as DNA, the CDR3 is TGTGCCAGCAGCTCAGAGAATGAGCAGTTCTTC. Residues: CASSSENEQFF.